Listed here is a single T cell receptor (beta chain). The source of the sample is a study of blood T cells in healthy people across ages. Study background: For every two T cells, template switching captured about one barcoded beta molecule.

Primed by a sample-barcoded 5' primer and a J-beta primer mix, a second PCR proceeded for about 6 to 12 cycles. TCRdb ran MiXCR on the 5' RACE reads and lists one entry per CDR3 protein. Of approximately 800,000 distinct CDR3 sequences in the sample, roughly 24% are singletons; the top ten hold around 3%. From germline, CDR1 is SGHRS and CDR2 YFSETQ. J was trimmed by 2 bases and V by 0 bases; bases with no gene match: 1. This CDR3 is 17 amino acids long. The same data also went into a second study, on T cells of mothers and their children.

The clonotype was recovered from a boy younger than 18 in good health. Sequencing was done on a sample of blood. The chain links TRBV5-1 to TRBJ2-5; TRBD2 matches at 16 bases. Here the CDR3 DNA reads TGCGCCAGCAGCTTGGCGGGACTAGCGGGGGGGCAAGAGACCCAGTACTTC. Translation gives CASSLAGLAGGQETQYF.